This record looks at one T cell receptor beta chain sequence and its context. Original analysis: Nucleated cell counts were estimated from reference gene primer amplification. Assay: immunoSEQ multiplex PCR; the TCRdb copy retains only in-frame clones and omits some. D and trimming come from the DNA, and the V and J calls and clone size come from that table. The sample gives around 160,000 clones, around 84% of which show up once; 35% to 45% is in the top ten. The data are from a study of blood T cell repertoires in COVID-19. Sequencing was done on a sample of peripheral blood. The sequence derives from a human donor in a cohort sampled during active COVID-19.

The CDR3: CASSFSSNQPQHF. The DNA of the CDR3 is TGTGCCAGCAGTTTCTCTAGCAATCAGCCCCAGCATTTT. V usage is TRBV28 and J usage is TRBJ1-5; no clear D gene. Per the germline V gene, CDR1 is MDHEN and CDR2 is SYDVKM. The ends were cut back, 3 bases at V and 0 bases at J, with 3 bases in the middle. The CDR3 runs to 13 residues.